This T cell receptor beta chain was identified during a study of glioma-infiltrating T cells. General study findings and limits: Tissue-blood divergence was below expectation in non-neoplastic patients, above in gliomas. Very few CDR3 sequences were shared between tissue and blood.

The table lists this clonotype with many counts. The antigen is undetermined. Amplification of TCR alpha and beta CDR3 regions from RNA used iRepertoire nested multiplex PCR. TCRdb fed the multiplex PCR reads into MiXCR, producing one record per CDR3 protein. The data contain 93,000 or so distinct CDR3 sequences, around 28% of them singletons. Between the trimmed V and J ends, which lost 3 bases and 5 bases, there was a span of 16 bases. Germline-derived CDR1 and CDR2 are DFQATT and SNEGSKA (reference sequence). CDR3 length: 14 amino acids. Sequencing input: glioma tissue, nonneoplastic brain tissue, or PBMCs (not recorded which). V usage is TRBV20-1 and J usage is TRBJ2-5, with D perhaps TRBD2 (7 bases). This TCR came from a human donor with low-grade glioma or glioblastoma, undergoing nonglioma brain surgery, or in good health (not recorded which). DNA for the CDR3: TGCAGTGCTAGCGGGGGCACCGGGGGGGAGACCCAGTACTTC. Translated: CSASGGTGGETQYF.